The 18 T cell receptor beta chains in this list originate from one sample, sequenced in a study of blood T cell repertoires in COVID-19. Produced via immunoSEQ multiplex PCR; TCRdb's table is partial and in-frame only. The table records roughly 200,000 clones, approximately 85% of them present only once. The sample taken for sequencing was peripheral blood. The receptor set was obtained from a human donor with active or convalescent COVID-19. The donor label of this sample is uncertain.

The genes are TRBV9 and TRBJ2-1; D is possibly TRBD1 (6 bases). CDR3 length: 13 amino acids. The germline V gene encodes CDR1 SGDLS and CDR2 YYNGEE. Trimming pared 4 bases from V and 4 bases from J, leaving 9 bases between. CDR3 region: CASSRDIYNEQFF. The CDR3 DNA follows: TGTGCCAGCAGCAGGGACATTTACAATGAGCAGTTCTTC.

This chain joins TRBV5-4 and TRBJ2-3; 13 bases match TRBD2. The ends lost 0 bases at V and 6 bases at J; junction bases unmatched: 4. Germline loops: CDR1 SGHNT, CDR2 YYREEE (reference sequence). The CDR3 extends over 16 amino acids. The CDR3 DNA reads TGTGCCAGCAGCTTGGCCGGGACTAGCGGGAAGGATACGCAGTATTTT. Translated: CASSLAGTSGKDTQYF.

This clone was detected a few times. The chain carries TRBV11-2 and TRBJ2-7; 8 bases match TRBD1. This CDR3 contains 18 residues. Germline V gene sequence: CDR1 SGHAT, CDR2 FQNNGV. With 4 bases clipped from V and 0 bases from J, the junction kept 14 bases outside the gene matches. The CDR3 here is CASSSNAGQGGVSYEQYF. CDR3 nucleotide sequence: TGTGCCAGCAGCTCGAATGCCGGACAGGGTGGGGTCTCCTACGAGCAGTACTTC.

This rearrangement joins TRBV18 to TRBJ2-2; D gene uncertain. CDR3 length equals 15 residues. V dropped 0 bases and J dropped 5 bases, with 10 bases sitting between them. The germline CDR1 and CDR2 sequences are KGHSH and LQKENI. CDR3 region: CASSPPSSPTGELFF. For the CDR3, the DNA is TGTGCCAGCTCACCACCGAGCTCTCCTACCGGGGAGCTGTTTTTT.

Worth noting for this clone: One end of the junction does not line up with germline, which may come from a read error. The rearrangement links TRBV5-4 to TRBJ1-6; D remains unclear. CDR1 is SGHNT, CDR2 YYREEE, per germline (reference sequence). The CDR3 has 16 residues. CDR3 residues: CASSLAPGSYNLPLHF. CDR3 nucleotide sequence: TGTGCCAGCAGCCTAGCGCCGGGGTCCTATAATTTACCCCTCCACTTT.

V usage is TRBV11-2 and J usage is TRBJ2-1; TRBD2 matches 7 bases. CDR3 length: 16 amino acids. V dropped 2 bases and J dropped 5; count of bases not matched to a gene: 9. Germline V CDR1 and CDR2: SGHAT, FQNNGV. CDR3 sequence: CASSLLADDLHNEQFF. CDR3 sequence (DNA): TGTGCCAGCAGCTTACTAGCGGACGATCTCCACAATGAGCAGTTCTTC.

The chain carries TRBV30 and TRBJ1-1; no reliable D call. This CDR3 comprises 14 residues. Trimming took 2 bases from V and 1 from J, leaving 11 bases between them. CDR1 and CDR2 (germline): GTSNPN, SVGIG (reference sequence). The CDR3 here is CAWSIETGNTEAFF. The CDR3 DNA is TGTGCCTGGAGTATAGAGACGGGGAACACTGAAGCTTTCTTT.

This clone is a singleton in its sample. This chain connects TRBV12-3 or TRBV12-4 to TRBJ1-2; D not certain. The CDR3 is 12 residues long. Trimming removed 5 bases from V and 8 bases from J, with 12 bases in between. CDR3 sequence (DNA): TGTGCCAGCAGTCTACCGATGCGGGGCTACACCTTC. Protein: CASSLPMRGYTF.

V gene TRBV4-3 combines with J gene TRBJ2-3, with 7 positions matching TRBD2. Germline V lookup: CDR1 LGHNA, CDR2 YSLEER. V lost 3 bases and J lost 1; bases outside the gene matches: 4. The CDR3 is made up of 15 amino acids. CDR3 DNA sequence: TGCGCCAGCAGCCAGAGCGGGGCACGCACAGATACGCAGTATTTT. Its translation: CASSQSGARTDTQYF.

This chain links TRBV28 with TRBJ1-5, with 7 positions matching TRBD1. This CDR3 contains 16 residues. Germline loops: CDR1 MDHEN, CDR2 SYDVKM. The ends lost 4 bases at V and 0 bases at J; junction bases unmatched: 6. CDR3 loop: CASSYRQGISNQPQHF. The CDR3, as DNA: TGTGCCAGCAGTTATCGACAGGGAATTAGCAATCAGCCCCAGCATTTT.

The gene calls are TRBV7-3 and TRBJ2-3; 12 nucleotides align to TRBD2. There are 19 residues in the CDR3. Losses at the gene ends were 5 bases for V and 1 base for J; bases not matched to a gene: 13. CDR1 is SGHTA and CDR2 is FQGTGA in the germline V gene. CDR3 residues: CASSPRLASGRAGTDTQYF. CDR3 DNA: TGTGCCAGCAGCCCCCGTTTGGCTAGCGGGAGGGCGGGCACAGATACGCAGTATTTT.

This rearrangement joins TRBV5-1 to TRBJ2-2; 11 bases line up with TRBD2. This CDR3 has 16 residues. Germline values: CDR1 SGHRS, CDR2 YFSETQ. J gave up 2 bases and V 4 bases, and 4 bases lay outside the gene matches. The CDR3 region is CASSPLAGGNTGELFF. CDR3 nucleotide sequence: TGCGCCAGCAGCCCTCTAGCGGGGGGCAACACCGGGGAGCTGTTTTTT.

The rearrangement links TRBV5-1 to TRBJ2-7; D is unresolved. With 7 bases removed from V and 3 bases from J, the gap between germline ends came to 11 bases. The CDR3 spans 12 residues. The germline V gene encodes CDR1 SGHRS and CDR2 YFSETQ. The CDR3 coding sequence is TGCGCCAGCCGAACTCGTATCTACGAGCAGTACTTC. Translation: CASRTRIYEQYF.

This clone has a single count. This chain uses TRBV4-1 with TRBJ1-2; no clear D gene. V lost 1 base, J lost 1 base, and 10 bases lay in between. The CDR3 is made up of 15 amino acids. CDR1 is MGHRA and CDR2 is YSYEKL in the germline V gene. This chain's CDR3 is CASSQAPGSNYGYTF. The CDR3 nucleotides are TGCGCCAGCAGCCAAGCCCCGGGGAGTAACTATGGCTACACCTTC.

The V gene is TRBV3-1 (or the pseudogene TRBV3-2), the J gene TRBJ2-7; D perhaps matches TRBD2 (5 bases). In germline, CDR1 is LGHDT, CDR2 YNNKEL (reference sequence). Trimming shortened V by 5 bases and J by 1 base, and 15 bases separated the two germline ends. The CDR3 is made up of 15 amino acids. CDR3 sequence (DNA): TGTGCCAGCAGCAAACGGGAACAGAAATCCTACGAGCAGTACTTC. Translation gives CASSKREQKSYEQYF.

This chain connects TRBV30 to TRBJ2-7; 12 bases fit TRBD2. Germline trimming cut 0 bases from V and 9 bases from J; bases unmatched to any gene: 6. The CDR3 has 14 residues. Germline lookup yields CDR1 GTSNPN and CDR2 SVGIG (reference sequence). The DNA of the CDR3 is TGTGCCTGGAGTGTAATGTCTAGCGGGAGGGGGCAGTACTTC. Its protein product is CAWSVMSSGRGQYF.

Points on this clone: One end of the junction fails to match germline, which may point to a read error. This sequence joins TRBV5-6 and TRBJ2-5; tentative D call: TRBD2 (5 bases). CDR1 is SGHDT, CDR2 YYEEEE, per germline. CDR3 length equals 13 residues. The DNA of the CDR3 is TGTGCCAGCAGCGGCGGGCCTCAAGGGACCCAGTACTTC. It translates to CASSGGPQGTQYF.

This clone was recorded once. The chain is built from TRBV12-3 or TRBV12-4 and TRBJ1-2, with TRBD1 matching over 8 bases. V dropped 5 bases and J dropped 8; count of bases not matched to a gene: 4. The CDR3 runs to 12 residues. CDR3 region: CASSARGRGYTF. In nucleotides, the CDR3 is TGTGCCAGCAGTGCCAGGGGGCGAGGCTACACCTTC.